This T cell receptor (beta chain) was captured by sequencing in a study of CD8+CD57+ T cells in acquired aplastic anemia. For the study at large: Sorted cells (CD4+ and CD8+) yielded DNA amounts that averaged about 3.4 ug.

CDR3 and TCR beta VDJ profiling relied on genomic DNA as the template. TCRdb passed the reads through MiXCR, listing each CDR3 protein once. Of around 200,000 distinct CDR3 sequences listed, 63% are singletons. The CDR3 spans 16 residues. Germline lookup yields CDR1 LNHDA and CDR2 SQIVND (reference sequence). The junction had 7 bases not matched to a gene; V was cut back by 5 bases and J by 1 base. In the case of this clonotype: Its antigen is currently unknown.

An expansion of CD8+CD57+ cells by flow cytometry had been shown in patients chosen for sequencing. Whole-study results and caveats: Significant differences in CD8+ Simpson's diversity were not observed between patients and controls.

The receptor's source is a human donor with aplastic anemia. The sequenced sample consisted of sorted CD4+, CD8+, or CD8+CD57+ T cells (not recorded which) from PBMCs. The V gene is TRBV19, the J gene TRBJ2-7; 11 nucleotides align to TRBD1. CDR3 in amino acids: CASSPEDRGQSYEQYF. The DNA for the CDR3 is TGTGCCAGTAGTCCCGAGGACAGGGGGCAGTCCTACGAGCAGTACTTC.